This record covers a single TCR beta chain. Which antigen it targets is not known. Mismatch with germline at one junction end may stem from a read error. TCR libraries were built from roughly 370 ng RNA with the Immunoverse kit, using molecular barcoded adaptors covering alpha/delta and beta/gamma chains. TCR library preparation used the same RNA that went into transcriptome sequencing. Sequencing of TCR libraries was carried out on an Illumina HiSeq 4000 with 2 x 150 cycles. As for the original processing: TCR reads were aligned to human V, D, J and C references and assembled into CDR3 clonotypes with MiXCR, including quality filtering and error correction. The tcR package in R was used to analyze clonotype counts and gene usage diversity. For inspection of raw mapping reads, RNA-seq reads were mapped by STAR aligner version 2.5.3a onto GRCh37 of the human genome. IR-seq fastq files were randomly downsampled with Seqtk 1.3 to test the effect of sequencing depth on detected clonotypes. Starting from the raw public reads, TCRdb applied fastp trimming at Q25, assembled clones with MiXCR and retained in-frame beta chains. Duplicate CDR3 protein sequences are folded into a single record with the most common DNA and genes. The V and J calls come from TCRdb's annotation, not from the publication. This sample holds tens of thousands of distinct CDR3 sequences; roughly 19% were observed only once. Clones ranked in the top ten supply roughly 15% of the sample.

The data stem from a study of read filtering for tumor transcriptome and immune sequencing (dated by TCRdb to about 2020). Describing the broader study: The cohort had around 16 male and over 12 female patients with a mean age of around 70 years, ranging from about 45 to 85. By revised international staging, 8 or 9 patients were R-ISS I, 16 were R-ISS II and 7 were R-ISS III. After DNase treatment, whole-transcriptome libraries were prepared with the TruSeq RNA Access Library Prep Kit. Per sample, about 4 to 11 million TCR-region mapped reads were obtained with IR-seq, compared with only roughly 75 to 1,400 with RNA-seq. TCR repertoires obtained by targeted immune repertoire sequencing and by bulk whole-transcriptome sequencing performed on the same bone marrow samples were compared. A main aim was a read-filtering strategy for immune repertoire data, specifically whether clonotypes supported by a single read should be removed. General findings and caveats noted by the study authors: Single-read clonotypes made up roughly four fifths of clonotypes but only 3% to 4% of total reads in IR-seq, compared with approximately 70% of clonotypes and approximately 40% of reads in RNA-seq. When single-read clonotypes were removed, the proportions of shared clonotypes in IR-seq and RNA-seq correlated more strongly. Compared with RNA-seq, IR-seq captured clonotypes at much greater depth and more reliably, and a smaller IR-seq throughput was enough to identify most of the shared clonotypes. The sorted CD138-negative fraction was not purified T cells but a mixed bone marrow immune population.

Each patient had bone marrow sampled at the time of active disease. Ficoll-Hypaque density gradient centrifugation was used to isolate bone marrow mononuclear cells. To remove myeloma plasma cells, the cells were labeled with CD138 magnetic microbeads on a MACS separator, and CD138-negative cells were then collected by negative selection. Purity of the isolated cells was checked by flow cytometry on an Attune NxT using CD138 antibodies. TRIzol reagent was used to extract total RNA, which was then quantified with a NanoDrop spectrophotometer. For each patient, paired RNA-seq and IR-seq were run on the CD138-negative bone marrow sample from that patient. The specimen sequenced was a population of CD138-negative cells sorted from bone marrow. This specimen's cell subset or site label, per the study, means: bone marrow mononuclear cells depleted of CD138+ plasma/myeloma cells by negative magnetic selection. This sequence originates from a donor at least 40 years old with multiple myeloma.

The DNA sequence follows: TGTGCCAGCAGCCTACCCGGACAGGGGTTCAATGAGCAGTTTTTC. The resulting protein is CASSLPGQGFNEQFF. Recombination joined TRBV3-1 with TRBJ2-1; TRBD1 matches 9 bases in the middle. Spanning cysteine to phenylalanine, the CDR3 consists of 15 amino acids. Only CDR3 DNA remains: 45 bases, in frame from the first base. Via the germline V gene (reference sequence), CDR1 is LGHDT and CDR2 YNNKEL.